The T cell receptor beta chain under discussion was sequenced for a study of shared clonotypes between healthy human individuals. Only CD45RO-negative cells positively selected for CCR7 counted as naive CD8 cells, so terminally differentiated effector memory CD45RA+ cells were excluded. V trimming: 4 bases; J trimming: 10 bases; junction bases outside the gene matches: 21. The length of the CDR3 is 18 residues. The V gene's germline CDR1 is SEHNR and CDR2 FQNEAQ (reference sequence). Assay used: immunoSEQ multiplex PCR; TCRdb lists only in-frame clones, some missing. The sample holds 750,000 to 1,000,000 clones, around 92% seen once.

This TCR came from a man aged 30 to 45 in good health. The specimen was naive CD8+ T cells sorted from blood. The gene calls are TRBV7-9 and TRBJ2-1; 8 bases agree with TRBD1. CDR3 nucleotides: TGTGCCAGCAGCTACCCGTTCCAGGGGGCTAGCAACACTGGGGAGCAGTTCTTC. It is translated as CASSYPFQGASNTGEQFF. The variable domain in full, with the rest retrieved from reference TRBV7-9 and TRBJ2-1, is DTGVSQNPRHKITKRGQNVTFRCDPISEHNRLYWYRQTLGQGPEFLTYFQNEAQLEKSRLLSDRFSAERPKGSFSTLEIQRTEQGDSAMYLCASSYPFQGASNTGEQFFGPGTRLTVL.